Following are 28 T cell receptor beta chains from one sample sequenced in a study of blood T cell repertoires in COVID-19. Some clones are missing from TCRdb's copy, which holds only in-frame ones; the method was immunoSEQ multiplex PCR. The data hold approximately 230,000 clones, with 70% to 90% observed a single time. Sample: peripheral blood. Receptors were obtained from a man between 18 and 29 years old with active or convalescent COVID-19.

This rearrangement joins TRBV5-1 to TRBJ1-4, with 9 nucleotides matching TRBD1. CDR1 is SGHRS, CDR2 YFSETQ, per germline. V lost 4 bases and J lost 2; bases outside the gene matches: 15. The CDR3 has 19 amino acids. The CDR3 loop reads CASSPNPRTGAGTNEKLFF. In DNA, the CDR3 is TGCGCCAGCAGCCCGAACCCCAGGACAGGGGCCGGCACTAATGAAAAACTGTTTTTT. Based on the CDR3 plus reference TRBV5-1 and TRBJ1-4, the full variable domain is KAGVTQTPRYLIKTRGQQVTLSCSPISGHRSVSWYQQTPGQGLQFLFEYFSETQRNKGNFPGRFSGRQFSNSRSEMNVSTLELGDSALYLCASSPNPRTGAGTNEKLFFGSGTQLSVL.

This rearrangement joins TRBV19 to TRBJ1-6; 7 nucleotides line up with TRBD1. The CDR3 loop spans 13 amino acids. The germline gives CDR1 LNHDA, CDR2 SQIVND (reference sequence). The J segment lost 10 bases and the V segment lost 6 bases, leaving 6 bases of the junction unmatched. The CDR3 coding sequence is TGTGCCAGTAGCGACAGGGTAGAATCACCCCTCCACTTT. Translating it yields CASSDRVESPLHF. The full variable domain, its missing parts supplied by reference TRBV19 and TRBJ1-6, is DGGITQSPKYLFRKEGQNVTLSCEQNLNHDAMYWYRQDPGQGLRLIYYSQIVNDFQKGDIAEGYSVSREKKESFPLTVTSAQKNPTAFYLCASSDRVESPLHFGNGTRLTVT.

This rearrangement joins TRBV6-5 to TRBJ2-1; 8 nucleotides agree with TRBD2. Germline CDR1 MNHEY, CDR2 SVGAGI. The CDR3 is made up of 16 amino acids. Trimming at V came to 2 bases and at J to 8 bases, leaving 11 bases not matched to a gene. The CDR3 DNA follows: TGTGCCAGCAGTTACGTAGCGGGAAGTATAATCTATGAGCAGTTCTTC. Its translation: CASSYVAGSIIYEQFF.

The chain combines TRBV3-1 (or the pseudogene TRBV3-2) with TRBJ1-2; D is unresolved. This CDR3 region has 14 residues. Germline V CDR1 and CDR2: LGHDT, YNNKEL (reference sequence). Deletions cut 0 bases from V and 7 bases from J, with 12 bases between. The DNA of the CDR3 is TGTGCCAGCAGCCAAGAAGTTGCGCCGGTTGGCTACACCTTC. Protein product: CASSQEVAPVGYTF.

The chain couples TRBV30 to TRBJ2-7; D is perhaps TRBD1 (8 bases). The germline V and J ends were trimmed by 2 bases and 3 bases, with 23 bases remaining between them. Per germline, CDR1 GTSNPN and CDR2 SVGIG (reference sequence). The CDR3 has 17 residues. CDR3 amino acids: CAWSHGQGGSKGYEQYF. The CDR3 DNA is TGTGCCTGGAGTCACGGACAGGGAGGGTCAAAAGGCTACGAGCAGTACTTC.

The V and J genes are TRBV2 and TRBJ2-7; the D gene is possibly TRBD2 (6 bases). The CDR3 loop spans 13 amino acids. Trimming took 8 bases from V and 2 from J, leaving 13 bases between them. From germline, CDR1 is SNHLY and CDR2 FYNNEI. CDR3 residues: CASLDGGAYEQYF. The CDR3 DNA reads as TGTGCCAGCCTTGACGGAGGGGCCTACGAGCAGTACTTC.

The chain recombines TRBV6-5 with TRBJ1-6, with D hard to call. Per germline, CDR1 MNHEY and CDR2 SVGAGI. Trimming shortened V by 5 bases and J by 12 bases, and 11 bases separated the two germline ends. This CDR3 has 12 residues. The CDR3 loop reads CASSTAGEPLHF. CDR3 in DNA: TGTGCCAGCAGTACAGCCGGGGAACCCCTCCACTTT.

The V gene is TRBV29-1, the J gene TRBJ2-3; 9 nucleotides agree with TRBD2. The CDR3 length is 13 residues. Germline lookup yields CDR1 SQVTM and CDR2 ANQGSEA. V trimming: 6 bases; J trimming: 1 base; junction bases outside the gene matches: 2. CDR3 sequence reads: CSVRLAGTDTQYF. The CDR3 DNA follows: TGCAGCGTCCGACTAGCGGGCACAGATACGCAGTATTTT.

The chain combines TRBV5-1 with TRBJ2-1; 7 bases align to TRBD1. The V and J ends lost 0 bases and 6 bases, in that order; junction bases with no gene match: 12. Germline V lookup: CDR1 SGHRS, CDR2 YFSETQ. The CDR3 length is 17 residues. CDR3 sequence reads: CASSLGAPPGTVNEQFF. DNA of the CDR3: TGCGCCAGCAGCTTGGGAGCCCCACCCGGGACAGTCAATGAGCAGTTCTTC. The whole variable domain, filled in from reference TRBV5-1 and TRBJ2-1, reads KAGVTQTPRYLIKTRGQQVTLSCSPISGHRSVSWYQQTPGQGLQFLFEYFSETQRNKGNFPGRFSGRQFSNSRSEMNVSTLELGDSALYLCASSLGAPPGTVNEQFFGPGTRLTVL.

J is TRBJ1-2 and V is TRBV5-6, with D maybe TRBD1 (5 bases). The germline V gene encodes CDR1 SGHDT and CDR2 YYEEEE. The CDR3 has 14 amino acids. Trimming cost V 0 bases and J 8 bases, with 14 bases left between them. The CDR3 protein is CASSLATAVSGYTF. The CDR3 coding sequence is TGTGCCAGCAGCTTGGCGACAGCCGTTAGCGGCTACACCTTC. Variable domain in full (rest from reference TRBV5-6 and TRBJ1-2): DAGVTQSPTHLIKTRGQQVTLRCSPKSGHDTVSWYQQALGQGPQFIFQYYEEEERQRGNFPDRFSGHQFPNYSSELNVNALLLGDSALYLCASSLATAVSGYTFGSGTRLTVV.

The chain recombines TRBV6-5 with TRBJ1-6; D is unclear. Per the germline V gene, CDR1 is MNHEY and CDR2 is SVGAGI. Trimming took 8 bases from V and 11 from J, leaving 19 bases between them. This CDR3 has 14 amino acids. The CDR3 DNA sequence: TGTGCCAGCCAAGCGGACCTCGTCGCGCCACCCCTCCACTTT. Its protein is CASQADLVAPPLHF.

The rearrangement uses TRBV27 and TRBJ2-5, with TRBD2 matching 13 bases. V lost 3 bases to trimming and J lost 3 bases; unmatched junction nucleotides: 4. The CDR3 totals 16 residues. CDR1 and CDR2 (germline): MNHEY, SMNVEV (reference sequence). The CDR3 sequence is CASSFSGTSGEETQYF. In nucleotides, the CDR3 is TGTGCCAGCAGTTTTAGTGGGACTAGCGGGGAAGAGACCCAGTACTTC.

As regards this clone: At one of its ends the junction is not consistent with the germline gene, which may arise from a read error. The chain couples TRBV7-7 to TRBJ2-1; 8 bases line up with TRBD2. Per the germline V gene, CDR1 is SSHAT and CDR2 is FNYEAQ (reference sequence). The CDR3 extends over 15 amino acids. CDR3: CASSLASGSTNEQFF. In DNA, the CDR3 is TGTGCTAGCAGCTTAGCCAGCGGGAGTACGAATGAGCAGTTCTTC.

The chain joins TRBV9 to TRBJ2-5, with D tentatively TRBD2 (5 bases). Germline loops: CDR1 SGDLS, CDR2 YYNGEE. Trimming took 0 bases from V and 4 from J, leaving 13 bases between them. The CDR3 has 15 amino acids. As DNA, the CDR3 is TGTGCCAGCAGCGTAGGGCCTAGCTGGGGAGAGACCCAGTACTTC. It translates to CASSVGPSWGETQYF.

The genes are TRBV5-3 and TRBJ1-1; TRBD1 agrees at 7 bases. TRBV5-3 is treated as an ORF (open reading frame) with a function not yet certain. The CDR3 is made up of 13 amino acids. V was clipped by 2 bases and J by 7 bases; unmatched bases: 5. The CDR3 spells CARSLQGFDEAFF. CDR3 nucleotide sequence: TGTGCCAGAAGCTTACAGGGGTTTGATGAAGCTTTCTTT.

The chain recombines TRBV7-8 with TRBJ2-1, with a weak D call TRBD2 (5 bases). The V and J ends lost 5 bases and 12 bases respectively, with 11 bases between them. The CDR3 covers 11 residues. Germline CDR1 SGHVS, CDR2 FQNEAQ. This CDR3 reads CASSPGERQFF. CDR3 DNA sequence: TGTGCCAGCAGCCCCGGGGAGCGGCAGTTCTTC.

The V and J genes are TRBV5-6 and TRBJ1-1, with D possibly TRBD1 on 6 matching bases. The V gene lost 4 bases and the J gene lost 0 bases, with 10 bases spanning the gap. Germline lookup yields CDR1 SGHDT and CDR2 YYEEEE. The CDR3 is made up of 14 amino acids. The CDR3 nucleotides read TGTGCCAGCAGCCTCGGGACACTGAACACTGAAGCTTTCTTT. Residues: CASSLGTLNTEAFF.

V and J are TRBV4-3 and TRBJ2-1, with 9 bases fitting TRBD1. This CDR3 has 17 amino acids. Looked up from germline, CDR1 is LGHNA and CDR2 is YSLEER. J gave up 7 bases and V 0 bases, and 10 bases lay outside the gene matches. In nucleotides, the CDR3 is TGCGCCAGCAGCCAAGAGGAGGGAGGGACAGGGAAGAATGAGCAGTTCTTC. It encodes CASSQEEGGTGKNEQFF.

The rearrangement uses TRBV9 and TRBJ2-3, with no clear D. The CDR3 length is 15 residues. Trimming shortened V by 1 base and J by 2 bases, and 11 bases separated the two germline ends. The germline V gene has CDR1 SGDLS and CDR2 YYNGEE. The CDR3 sequence: CASSVNPRYTDTQYF. CDR3 coding DNA: TGTGCCAGCAGCGTAAATCCGCGGTACACAGATACGCAGTATTTT.

The CDR3 here is CASSFGSNEQFF. The CDR3 nucleotides read TGTGCCAGCAGTTTCGGGTCAAATGAGCAGTTCTTC. The chain combines TRBV6-2 or TRBV6-3 with TRBJ2-1; D is undetermined. V was trimmed by 4 bases and J by 7 bases, leaving 8 bases between them. CDR3 length: 12 amino acids. CDR1 is MNHEY and CDR2 is SVGEGT in the germline V gene.

Points on this clone: The sample holds other DNA sequences that translate to the same CDR3. The chain is built from TRBV12-3 or TRBV12-4 and TRBJ1-1; unclear D gene. The CDR3 has 12 amino acids. With 3 bases removed from V and 4 bases from J, the gap between germline ends came to 6 bases. This CDR3 is CASSFPGTEAFF. In DNA, the CDR3 is TGTGCCAGCAGTTTCCCCGGCACTGAAGCTTTCTTT.

The sample holds one count of this clone. V usage is TRBV7-8 and J usage is TRBJ1-2; the D is unclear. CDR3 length equals 12 residues. Trimming removed 5 bases from V and 8 bases from J, with 12 bases in between. Germline-derived CDR1 and CDR2 are SGHVS and FQNEAQ. The CDR3 sequence: CASSLERGGYTF. CDR3 in DNA: TGTGCCAGCAGCCTGGAAAGAGGGGGCTACACCTTC.

The V call is TRBV7-2, the J call TRBJ2-6; maybe TRBD2 (5 bases). Germline CDR1 SGHTA, CDR2 FQGNSA. This CDR3 is 18 amino acids long. Trimming cost V 2 bases and J 1 base, with 15 bases left between them. CDR3 protein: CASSLSGIKTSGANVLTF. CDR3 sequence (DNA): TGTGCCAGCAGCTTATCGGGGATAAAGACGTCTGGGGCCAACGTCCTGACTTTC.

V is TRBV7-2 and J is TRBJ2-7; 8 nucleotides line up with TRBD2. The CDR3 contains 13 residues. The germline CDR1 and CDR2 sequences are SGHTA and FQGNSA. With V trimmed by 1 base and J by 12 bases, 8 bases remained unmatched. The CDR3 nucleotides are TGTGCCAGCAGCTTAGGCGGGGGGTCCCCTCGGTACTTC. Its translation is CASSLGGGSPRYF.

The gene calls are TRBV14 and TRBJ1-1; a weak D match, TRBD1 (5 bases). Per germline, CDR1 SGHDN and CDR2 FVKESK. CDR3 length: 15 amino acids. V was clipped by 5 bases and J by 2 bases, with 15 bases between them. CDR3 DNA sequence: TGTGCCAGCAGCGGGGCTCCCCGAGTTAACACTGAAGCTTTCTTT. This gives the protein CASSGAPRVNTEAFF.

The chain has TRBV28 and TRBJ2-1; 10 nucleotides match TRBD2. Germline V gene data show CDR1 as MDHEN and CDR2 as SYDVKM. The V and J ends lost 10 bases and 7 bases, in that order; junction bases with no gene match: 7. The CDR3 contains 13 residues. The CDR3 nucleotides are TGTGCCACCGGGACTAGCGTGGAGAATGAGCAGTTCTTC. The encoded protein is CATGTSVENEQFF.

This chain connects TRBV9 to TRBJ2-4; D perhaps matches TRBD1 (5 bases). The CDR3 length is 17 residues. The ends were cut back, 0 bases at V and 7 bases at J, with 20 bases in the middle. The germline gives CDR1 SGDLS, CDR2 YYNGEE. CDR3 sequence: CASSVDSHQGLGNIQYF. The CDR3 nucleotides read TGTGCCAGCAGCGTAGACAGCCACCAGGGCCTCGGGAACATTCAGTACTTC.

This rearrangement joins TRBV12-3 or TRBV12-4 to TRBJ1-2, with D unresolved. V lost 2 bases to trimming and J lost 7 bases, with 11 bases between them. This CDR3 has 13 amino acids. The DNA for the CDR3 is TGTGCCAGCAGTTTATCCCGACCGGGTGGCTACACCTTC. Its protein is CASSLSRPGGYTF.